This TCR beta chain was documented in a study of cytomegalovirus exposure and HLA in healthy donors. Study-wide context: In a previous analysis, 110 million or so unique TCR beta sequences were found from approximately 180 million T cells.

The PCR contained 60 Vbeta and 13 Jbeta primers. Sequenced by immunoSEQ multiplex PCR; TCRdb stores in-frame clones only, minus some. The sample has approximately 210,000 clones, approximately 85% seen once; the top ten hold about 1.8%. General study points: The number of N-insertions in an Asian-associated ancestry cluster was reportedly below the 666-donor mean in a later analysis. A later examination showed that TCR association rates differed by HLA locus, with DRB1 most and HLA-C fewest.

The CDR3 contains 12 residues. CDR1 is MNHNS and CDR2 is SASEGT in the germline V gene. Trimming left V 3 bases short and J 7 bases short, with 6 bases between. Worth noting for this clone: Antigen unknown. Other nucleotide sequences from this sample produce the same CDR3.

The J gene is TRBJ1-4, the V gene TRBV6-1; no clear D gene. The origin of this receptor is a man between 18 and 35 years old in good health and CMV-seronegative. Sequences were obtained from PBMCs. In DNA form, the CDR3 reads TGTGCCAGCAGTGATCGAGGTGAAAAACTGTTTTTT. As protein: CASSDRGEKLFF.